These 17 T cell receptor beta chains came from one sample sequenced in a study of CD8+ T cells in alopecia areata. Extracted RNA was reverse transcribed, and the resulting cDNA served as sequencing template. Libraries were prepared by immunoSEQ multiplex PCR; TCRdb keeps only in-frame clonotypes and omits some of them. The sample carries some 190,000 clones, 66% recorded once. Indicated treatment: oral pan-JAK inhibitor, 5-10 mg twice daily. This specimen was CD4+ T cells sorted from blood, taken around week 46, from a patient treated with tofacitinib. These receptors were obtained from a human donor with alopecia areata.

This clone was observed a few times. The genes are TRBV18 and TRBJ2-3; D is ambiguous. Germline-derived CDR1 and CDR2 are KGHSH and LQKENI. This CDR3 comprises 13 residues. The V gene lost 3 bases and the J gene lost 4 bases, with 8 bases spanning the gap. In DNA form, the CDR3 reads TGTGCCAGCTCACCCGACGGATCAGATACGCAGTATTTT. This sequence encodes CASSPDGSDTQYF.

This clone was seen more than once but under ten times. The chain is built from TRBV11-2 and TRBJ2-4, with a possible D match to TRBD2 (6 bases). The CDR3 spans 14 residues. Germline CDR1 SGHAT, CDR2 FQNNGV. Trimming cost V 2 bases and J 7 bases, with 12 bases left between them. This chain's CDR3 is CASSLPGSGNIQYF. The CDR3 coding sequence is TGTGCCAGCAGCTTACCCGGGAGTGGTAACATTCAGTACTTC.

This chain joins TRBV27 and TRBJ2-5, with TRBD2 matching 9 bases. With 9 bases clipped from V and 4 bases from J, the junction kept 9 bases outside the gene matches. Germline-derived CDR1 and CDR2 are MNHEY and SMNVEV (reference sequence). There are 14 residues in the CDR3. The CDR3 loop is CASNRRGGRETQYF. The DNA for the CDR3 is TGTGCCAGTAATCGGCGGGGGGGCCGAGAGACCCAGTACTTC.

Here the CDR3 DNA reads TGTGCCAGCGGGTCCGCTACTAACACCGGGGAGCTGTTTTTT. It codes for CASGSATNTGELFF. The V gene is TRBV11-2, the J gene TRBJ2-2; no clear D. The CDR3 sequence is 14 residues long. The V gene lost 8 bases and the J gene lost 2 bases, with 12 bases spanning the gap. Germline V CDR1 and CDR2: SGHAT, FQNNGV. Complete variable domain (other parts from reference TRBV11-2 and TRBJ2-2): EAGVAQSPRYKIIEKRQSVAFWCNPISGHATLYWYQQILGQGPKLLIQFQNNGVVDDSQLPKDRFSAERLKGVDSTLKIQPAKLEDSAVYLCASGSATNTGELFFGEGSRLTVL.

This clone was observed a handful of times. The chain carries TRBV25-1 and TRBJ2-3; 8 nucleotides align to TRBD2. J gave up 8 bases and V 2 bases, and 9 bases lay outside the gene matches. CDR3 size: 15 residues. Germline CDR1 MGHDK, CDR2 SYGVNS. DNA of the CDR3: TGTGCCAGCAGTGAAGACAGCGGGGGCTTTAGTACGCAGTATTTT. Amino acids: CASSEDSGGFSTQYF.

The rearrangement joins TRBV30 to TRBJ2-5; D possibly corresponds to TRBD2 (5 bases). The germline gives CDR1 GTSNPN, CDR2 SVGIG (reference sequence). Trimming removed 0 bases at V and 5 bases at J, with 13 bases between. The CDR3 has 14 residues. The CDR3 DNA sequence: TGTGCCTGGAGTGTCGGGGTTCCCGGGGAGACCCAGTACTTC. Protein: CAWSVGVPGETQYF.

The rearrangement links TRBV7-3 to TRBJ2-1; tentative D call: TRBD2 (5 bases). Germline CDR1 is SGHTA and CDR2 is FQGTGA. CDR3 length equals 12 residues. The V and J ends lost 4 bases and 8 bases respectively, with 9 bases between them. CDR3 in amino acids: CASSSYGDEQFF. In DNA, the CDR3 is TGTGCCAGCAGCTCATACGGGGATGAGCAGTTCTTC.

The table lists this clone with a count of one. J is TRBJ2-7 and V is TRBV29-1, with a tentative D call TRBD2 (6 bases). V was trimmed by 6 bases and J by 2 bases, leaving 14 bases between them. There are 13 residues in the CDR3. CDR1 is SQVTM and CDR2 is ANQGSEA in the germline V gene. The CDR3 sequence: CSVEGLGAYEQYF. CDR3 DNA sequence: TGCAGCGTGGAGGGTTTGGGGGCCTACGAGCAGTACTTC.

This chain connects TRBV25-1 to TRBJ1-2, with 7 bases lining up with TRBD1. Per the germline V gene, CDR1 is MGHDK and CDR2 is SYGVNS. Trimming cost V 3 bases and J 5 bases; bases outside gene matches: 9. The CDR3 is 15 residues long. CDR3 coding DNA: TGTGCCAGCAGTGAGGGGCAGGGGGTTCCTTATGGCTACACCTTC. Its protein product is CASSEGQGVPYGYTF.

This clone was seen just once. The gene calls are TRBV30 and TRBJ1-1; D remains ambiguous. Germline loops: CDR1 GTSNPN, CDR2 SVGIG (reference sequence). With 0 bases removed from V and 5 bases from J, the gap between germline ends came to 16 bases. CDR3 length equals 15 residues. The CDR3 nucleotides are TGTGCCTGGAGTGTCTTTCCCCTTAGAAGGACTGAAGCTTTCTTT. Residues: CAWSVFPLRRTEAFF.

This clone was seen a single time. The chain has TRBV10-2 and TRBJ2-4; maybe TRBD1 (5 bases). Germline values: CDR1 WSHSY, CDR2 SAAADI. The CDR3 extends over 16 amino acids. V lost 5 bases and J 1 base, leaving 15 bases between the germline ends. DNA of the CDR3: TGCGCCAGCAGTCACACAGGTTACGGGGCCAAAAACATTCAGTACTTC. It yields the protein CASSHTGYGAKNIQYF.

The CDR3 is CSVGQPEIYGYTF. DNA for the CDR3: TGCAGCGTTGGGCAGCCAGAAATCTATGGCTACACCTTC. The rearrangement uses TRBV29-1 and TRBJ1-2; D call uncertain. V lost 4 bases to trimming and J lost 4 bases, with 13 bases between them. The CDR3 covers 13 residues. Germline V CDR1 and CDR2: SQVTM, ANQGSEA.

The genes are TRBV5-6 and TRBJ2-7, with unresolved D. The V gene's germline CDR1 is SGHDT and CDR2 YYEEEE. The ends were cut back, 5 bases at V and 4 bases at J, with 7 bases in the middle. The CDR3 is 11 residues long. This CDR3 is CASRTKYEQYF. The DNA for the CDR3 is TGTGCCAGCAGAACCAAATACGAGCAGTACTTC.

The rearrangement joins TRBV7-2 to TRBJ2-2, with 9 positions matching TRBD2. J lost 4 bases, V lost 5 bases, and 11 bases had no gene match. This CDR3 region has 17 residues. CDR1 and CDR2 (germline): SGHTA, FQGNSA. In DNA, the CDR3 is TGTGCCAGCAGCCCGCAGCCGGGACTAGCAGTCACCGGGGAGCTGTTTTTT. Amino acid sequence: CASSPQPGLAVTGELFF.

The chain couples TRBV29-1 to TRBJ2-7, with 11 bases aligning to TRBD1. The CDR3 totals 15 residues. Trimming removed 3 bases from V and 1 base from J; junction bases left unmatched: 5. From germline, CDR1 is SQVTM and CDR2 ANQGSEA. The CDR3 loop is CSVDTWDRGSYEQYF. DNA for the CDR3: TGCAGCGTTGATACTTGGGACAGGGGGTCCTACGAGCAGTACTTC.

The J gene is TRBJ1-4, the V gene TRBV30; a weak D match, TRBD1 (5 bases). CDR1 and CDR2 from the germline V gene are GTSNPN and SVGIG (reference sequence). The CDR3 runs 15 residues. The germline V and J ends were trimmed by 4 bases and 0 bases, with 12 bases remaining between them. CDR3 sequence reads: CAWTRGGATNEKLFF. CDR3 nucleotides: TGTGCCTGGACTCGGGGAGGGGCAACTAATGAAAAACTGTTTTTT.

This clone was counted only a few times. Written as DNA, the CDR3 is TGCAGCGTTGAAGGTCCCTCCGAGCAGTACTTC. Translating gives CSVEGPSEQYF. This chain joins TRBV29-1 and TRBJ2-7; no reliable D call. Trimming took 1 base from V and 6 from J, leaving 7 bases between them. The CDR3 extends over 11 amino acids. Per the germline V gene, CDR1 is SQVTM and CDR2 is ANQGSEA.